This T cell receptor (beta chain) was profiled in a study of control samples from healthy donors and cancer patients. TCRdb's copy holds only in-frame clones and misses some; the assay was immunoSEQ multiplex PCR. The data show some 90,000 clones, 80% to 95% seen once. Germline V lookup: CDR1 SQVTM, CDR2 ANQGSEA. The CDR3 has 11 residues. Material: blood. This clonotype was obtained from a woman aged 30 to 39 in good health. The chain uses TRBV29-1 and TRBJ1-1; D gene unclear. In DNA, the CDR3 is TGCAGTTGTGGGATGAACACTGAAGCTTTCTTT. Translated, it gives CSCGMNTEAFF.